Here is one T cell receptor beta chain with its context. The sample belongs to a study of blood T cell repertoires in COVID-19. At the level of the study: Whether acute or convalescent, the COVID-19 samples came from the United States, Italy and Spain. From T cells, B-cell-depleted T cells, or PBMCs came the material, which was cDNA or gDNA.

Study processing details: Estimated nucleated cell counts came from reference gene primer amplification. Sequenced by immunoSEQ multiplex PCR; TCRdb stores in-frame clones only, minus some. V and J calls and clone size follow that table, whereas D and trimming were derived from the DNA. The sample includes around 97,000 clones, around 90% of them seen just once. The CDR3 runs to 14 residues. The material sequenced was peripheral blood. The sequence was collected from a woman of 80 years or more in a cohort sampled during active COVID-19. This chain connects TRBV7-5 to TRBJ2-7; the D call in the table, TRBD1, was not verified against the DNA. TRBV7-5 is labeled a pseudogene. The CDR3 nucleotides read TGTGCCAGAAGCTTACGAGGACAGGTCTACGAGCAGTACTTC. This translates into CARSLRGQVYEQYF.